Presented here are 15 T cell receptor beta chains from one specimen sequenced in a study of cytomegalovirus exposure and HLA in healthy donors (dated by TCRdb to the late 2010s). The library was prepared using the immunoSEQ multiplex PCR assay. For the multiplex PCR, a mixture combining 60 forward primers for TCR Vbeta segments and 13 reverse primers for TCR Jbeta segments was used. TCRdb carries this immuneACCESS record with in-frame sequences only. Its versions omit some clonotypes, under half of them owing to an unresolved V gene in the studies checked, with the rest unexplained. Present in this sample are fewer than 130,000 clones, approximately 80% of which were seen just once. The ten largest clones take up 5% to 7.5% of the sample. The sample consisted of PBMCs. Receptors originate from a young man in good health and CMV-seropositive.

V and J are TRBV19 and TRBJ2-3; 7 nucleotides match TRBD2. With 6 bases clipped from V and 2 bases from J, the junction kept 8 bases outside the gene matches. This CDR3 comprises 15 residues. CDR1 and CDR2 from the germline V gene are LNHDA and SQIVND (reference sequence). The CDR3 loop is CASRRWEGFTDTQYF. The CDR3 DNA follows: TGTGCCAGTAGGAGATGGGAGGGGTTCACAGATACGCAGTATTTT.

The chain employs TRBV4-2 and TRBJ2-5; D ambiguous. CDR1 and CDR2 (germline): LGHNA, YNFKEQ. Trimming removed 0 bases at V and 4 bases at J, with 3 bases between. CDR3 length: 12 amino acids. The CDR3, as DNA: TGTGCCAGCAGCCAAGAAGCAGAGACCCAGTACTTC. This translates into CASSQEAETQYF.

V is TRBV7-3 and J is TRBJ2-7, with 9 bases that match TRBD1. This CDR3 comprises 13 residues. V trimming: 3 bases; J trimming: 4 bases; junction bases outside the gene matches: 1. The V gene's germline CDR1 is SGHTA and CDR2 FQGTGA. The CDR3 spells CASSLDRGYEQYF. The CDR3 bases are TGTGCCAGCAGCTTGGACAGGGGTTACGAGCAGTACTTC. Full variable domain (remainder filled in from reference TRBV7-3 and TRBJ2-7): GAGVSQTPSNKVTEKGKYVELRCDPISGHTALYWYRQSLGQGPEFLIYFQGTGAADDSGLPNDRFFAVRPEGSVSTLKIQRTERGDSAVYLCASSLDRGYEQYFGPGTRLTVT.

The chain employs TRBV18 and TRBJ1-1, with 7 bases aligning to TRBD1. The germline V gene has CDR1 KGHSH and CDR2 LQKENI. The CDR3 totals 14 residues. V gave up 0 bases and J gave up 7 bases; unmatched junction bases: 5. CDR3 protein: CASSPPTGTYEAFF. The CDR3 DNA is TGTGCCAGCTCACCACCGACAGGGACATATGAAGCTTTCTTT.

The rearrangement uses TRBV11-3 and TRBJ2-1, with 8 bases matching TRBD2. Germline CDR1 reads SGHNT; CDR2 reads YENEEA. This CDR3 contains 16 residues. Trimming took 0 bases from V and 10 from J; bases not matched to a gene: 11. CDR3 amino acids: CASSLDSGLGLREQFF. The CDR3 nucleotides read TGTGCCAGCAGCTTAGATTCGGGACTAGGGCTTCGGGAGCAGTTCTTC. The complete variable domain, with remaining parts taken from reference TRBV11-3 and TRBJ2-1, reads EAGVVQSPRYKIIEKKQPVAFWCNPISGHNTLYWYLQNLGQGPELLIRYENEEAVDDSQLPKDRFSAERLKGVDSTLKIQPAELGDSAVYLCASSLDSGLGLREQFFGPGTRLTVL.

J is TRBJ1-2 and V is TRBV19; 7 bases are shared with TRBD1. Germline CDR1 LNHDA, CDR2 SQIVND (reference sequence). V lost 5 bases and J lost 7; bases outside the gene matches: 7. The CDR3 contains 13 residues. The CDR3 protein is CASSDTGVRGYTF. The CDR3 DNA reads TGTGCCAGTAGTGATACAGGGGTACGTGGCTACACCTTC.

The chain employs TRBV7-2 and TRBJ2-1, with 7 bases lining up with TRBD1. The V segment lost 2 bases and the J segment 4 bases; nucleotides outside the gene matches: 17. The CDR3 is 19 amino acids. Germline V gene data show CDR1 as SGHTA and CDR2 as FQGNSA. The CDR3 sequence: CASSLPFVQGQTKYNEQFF. The CDR3 DNA reads TGTGCCAGCAGCTTACCCTTCGTCCAGGGACAGACTAAATACAATGAGCAGTTCTTC. The variable domain in full, completed from reference TRBV7-2 and TRBJ2-1, reads GAGVSQSPSNKVTEKGKDVELRCDPISGHTALYWYRQSLGQGLEFLIYFQGNSAPDKSGLPSDRFSAERTGGSVSTLTIQRTQQEDSAVYLCASSLPFVQGQTKYNEQFFGPGTRLTVL.

V gene TRBV5-1 combines with J gene TRBJ1-2; 7 positions agree with TRBD1. Trimming removed 4 bases from V and 5 bases from J; junction bases left unmatched: 11. This CDR3 region has 15 residues. The germline gives CDR1 SGHRS, CDR2 YFSETQ. For the CDR3, the DNA is TGCGCCAGCAGCCTCTCCGGGCAGGGGGAATATGGCTACACCTTC. Translated: CASSLSGQGEYGYTF.

This clone was picked up one time. V gene TRBV5-6 combines with J gene TRBJ2-7, with a possible D match to TRBD1 (5 bases). Trimming removed 3 bases at V and 2 bases at J, with 15 bases between. The CDR3 is 15 residues long. Germline V CDR1 and CDR2: SGHDT, YYEEEE. CDR3: CASSSLSAGPYEQYF. The CDR3 DNA is TGTGCCAGCAGCTCTCTCTCGGCAGGGCCCTACGAGCAGTACTTC.

CDR3 loop: CASSYPRGVGSGELFF. CDR3 nucleotide sequence: TGTGCCAGCAGTTACCCCAGGGGCGTGGGGTCCGGGGAGCTGTTTTTT. The chain is built from TRBV6-5 and TRBJ2-2, with D perhaps TRBD1 (6 bases). Trimming removed 2 bases from V and 6 bases from J, with 16 bases in between. The CDR3 has 16 residues. Germline V gene data show CDR1 as MNHEY and CDR2 as SVGAGI.

Comment on this clone: At one boundary the junction diverges from the germline segment, which might be a read error. This chain joins TRBV7-9 and TRBJ2-2; D perhaps matches TRBD1 (6 bases). Looked up from germline, CDR1 is SEHNR and CDR2 is FQNEAQ (reference sequence). The CDR3 runs 12 residues. The CDR3 region is CSSGRGSGELFF. CDR3 in DNA: TGTTCCAGCGGCAGGGGATCCGGGGAGCTGTTTTTT.

This clone was picked up a small number of times. The chain recombines TRBV4-1 with TRBJ2-5, with D perhaps TRBD1 (5 bases). Germline V gene sequence: CDR1 MGHRA, CDR2 YSYEKL. The CDR3 covers 15 residues. V was cut by 0 bases and J by 2 bases, with 10 bases left in between. The DNA of the CDR3 is TGCGCCAGCAGCCAAGATAAACAGGTTCAAGAGACCCAGTACTTC. This codes for CASSQDKQVQETQYF.

The CDR3 DNA sequence: TGTGCCAGCAGTGAAACGGCGGGGGGCGGGGAGACCCAGTACTTC. It is translated as CASSETAGGGETQYF. The chain couples TRBV6-4 to TRBJ2-5; TRBD2 aligns across 8 bases. CDR1 MRHNA and CDR2 SNTAGT come from the germline V gene. There are 15 residues in the CDR3. J was trimmed by 5 bases and V by 3 bases; bases with no gene match: 8.

The V and J genes are TRBV5-4 and TRBJ2-2; 9 bases line up with TRBD1. Trimming at V came to 4 bases and at J to 0 bases, leaving 7 bases not matched to a gene. The CDR3 spans 17 residues. Germline V gene sequence: CDR1 SGHNT, CDR2 YYREEE (reference sequence). Here the CDR3 reads CASSRPGQGPNTGELFF. The CDR3 nucleotides read TGTGCCAGCAGCAGACCGGGACAGGGTCCGAACACCGGGGAGCTGTTTTTT. The complete variable domain, with remaining parts taken from reference TRBV5-4 and TRBJ2-2, reads ETGVTQSPTHLIKTRGQQVTLRCSSQSGHNTVSWYQQALGQGPQFIFQYYREEENGRGNFPPRFSGLQFPNYSSELNVNALELDDSALYLCASSRPGQGPNTGELFFGEGSRLTVL.

Only a few counts were recorded for this clone. The chain recombines TRBV7-2 with TRBJ2-7; 9 nucleotides align to TRBD1. Germline values: CDR1 SGHTA, CDR2 FQGNSA. The CDR3 spans 14 residues. The trim removed 5 bases at V and 2 bases at J, leaving 4 bases unmatched. The CDR3 sequence: CASSPGQGTYEQYF. Here the CDR3 DNA reads TGTGCCAGCAGCCCGGGACAGGGTACCTACGAGCAGTACTTC. The whole variable domain, remainder taken from reference TRBV7-2 and TRBJ2-7, is GAGVSQSPSNKVTEKGKDVELRCDPISGHTALYWYRQSLGQGLEFLIYFQGNSAPDKSGLPSDRFSAERTGGSVSTLTIQRTQQEDSAVYLCASSPGQGTYEQYFGPGTRLTVT.